Presented here are 20 T cell receptor beta chains from one specimen sequenced in a study of T cell responses to AZD1222 COVID-19 vaccine listed by TCRdb under 2021. The method was the immunoSEQ multiplex PCR assay. The source is immuneACCESS, and TCRdb retained only in-frame sequences with V and J called. Part of the clones is not carried over; for the studies checked, unresolved V genes explain less than half of this, and the remainder is unexplained. The sample table lists fewer than 130,000 clones, roughly 90% of them with a count of one. Clones ranked in the top ten supply approximately 1.1% of the sample. The time point label of this sample denotes: baseline before first vaccination. The sample here was peripheral blood, taken on day 0 of AZD1222 vaccination. The receptors were gathered from an adult in good health.

The chain couples TRBV6-2 or TRBV6-3 to TRBJ2-7, with unresolved D. The CDR3 is 14 residues long. CDR1 and CDR2 (germline): MNHEY, SVGEGT. V gave up 6 bases and J gave up 4 bases, with 16 bases separating them. The CDR3 DNA sequence: TGTGCCAGCAGCCCCCGGCGCGGAAATTACGAGCAGTACTTC. Translation: CASSPRRGNYEQYF.

This sequence joins TRBV19 and TRBJ2-2, with 14 bases lining up with TRBD2. This CDR3 spans 18 amino acids. V was clipped by 3 bases and J by 4 bases; unmatched bases: 7. Germline CDR1 and CDR2: LNHDA and SQIVND (reference sequence). This CDR3 is CASSIGLAGGSFTGELFF. CDR3 bases: TGTGCCAGTAGTATCGGACTAGCGGGAGGATCGTTCACCGGGGAGCTGTTTTTT.

This chain connects TRBV6-6 to TRBJ1-5; no firm D call. Per germline, CDR1 MNHNY and CDR2 SVGAGI (reference sequence). This CDR3 has 11 amino acids. The ends were cut back, 4 bases at V and 9 bases at J, with 7 bases in the middle. The CDR3 DNA follows: TGTGCCAGCAGTTCCGTTGGGCCCCAGCATTTT. Its protein is CASSSVGPQHF.

V gene TRBV9 combines with J gene TRBJ1-1, with TRBD1 matching 7 bases. Germline CDR1 and CDR2: SGDLS and YYNGEE. The CDR3 is made up of 14 amino acids. The trim removed 4 bases at V and 5 bases at J, leaving 8 bases unmatched. The CDR3 region has the DNA TGTGCCAGCAGCCAGCAAGGGGGCAGGACTGAAGCTTTCTTT. It translates to CASSQQGGRTEAFF.

The CDR3 here is CAWSADSYEQYF. Here the CDR3 DNA reads TGTGCCTGGAGTGCGGACAGCTACGAGCAGTACTTC. The rearrangement links TRBV30 to TRBJ2-7; maybe TRBD1 (6 bases). Germline V gives CDR1 GTSNPN, CDR2 SVGIG (reference sequence). The CDR3 loop spans 12 amino acids. Trimming shortened V by 1 base and J by 3 bases, and 7 bases separated the two germline ends.

The rearrangement uses TRBV7-2 and TRBJ2-1; 14 nucleotides line up with TRBD2. The V gene's germline CDR1 is SGHTA and CDR2 FQGNSA. J gave up 7 bases and V 5 bases, and 4 bases lay outside the gene matches. The CDR3 is made up of 15 amino acids. The CDR3 here is CASSVTSGRENEQFF. The CDR3 DNA follows: TGTGCCAGCAGCGTGACTAGCGGGAGGGAGAATGAGCAGTTCTTC. The variable domain in full, completed from reference TRBV7-2 and TRBJ2-1, reads GAGVSQSPSNKVTEKGKDVELRCDPISGHTALYWYRQSLGQGLEFLIYFQGNSAPDKSGLPSDRFSAERTGGSVSTLTIQRTQQEDSAVYLCASSVTSGRENEQFFGPGTRLTVL.

This sequence joins TRBV12-5 and TRBJ2-3, with unresolved D. Trimming stripped 2 bases from V and 1 base from J, with 10 bases between. Germline lookup yields CDR1 LGHNT and CDR2 FRNRAP. The CDR3 is made up of 15 amino acids. The CDR3 region has the DNA TGTGCTAGTGGTTTGCTCCTGGACGGCACAGATACGCAGTATTTT. Its protein is CASGLLLDGTDTQYF. Using reference TRBV12-5 and TRBJ2-3 for the parts outside the CDR3, the full variable domain is DARVTQTPRHKVTEMGQEVTMRCQPILGHNTVFWYRQTMMQGLELLAYFRNRAPLDDSGMPKDRFSAEMPDATLATLKIQPSEPRDSAVYFCASGLLLDGTDTQYFGPGTRLTVL.

This clone was observed a few times. V and J are TRBV28 and TRBJ1-2; D remains ambiguous. From germline, CDR1 is MDHEN and CDR2 SYDVKM. There are 9 residues in the CDR3. The CDR3 sequence: CRGVEGYTF. Written as DNA, the CDR3 is TGTCGTGGGGTCGAGGGCTACACCTTC.

The chain carries TRBV12-3 or TRBV12-4 and TRBJ1-5; 8 bases are a match to TRBD1. The trim removed 6 bases at V and 5 bases at J, leaving 3 bases unmatched. This CDR3 has 13 amino acids. The CDR3 sequence: CASSSGGYQPQHF. CDR3 DNA: TGTGCCAGCAGCTCAGGGGGCTATCAGCCCCAGCATTTT.

This rearrangement joins TRBV2 to TRBJ2-1; 7 bases are shared with TRBD2. The CDR3 spans 14 residues. Germline CDR1 reads SNHLY; CDR2 reads FYNNEI. Losses at the gene ends were 8 bases for V and 1 base for J; bases not matched to a gene: 5. CDR3 in amino acids: CASLGGSSYNEQFF. In nucleotides, the CDR3 is TGTGCCAGCTTAGGCGGGAGTTCCTACAATGAGCAGTTCTTC.

The chain is built from TRBV27 and TRBJ1-2; possibly TRBD1 for D (5 bases). The CDR3 has 13 amino acids. Trimming cost V 2 bases and J 7 bases, with 11 bases left between them. The germline gives CDR1 MNHEY, CDR2 SMNVEV (reference sequence). Written as DNA, the CDR3 is TGTGCCAGCAGTTTAAGGCAGGGTCTTGGCTACACCTTC. Amino acids: CASSLRQGLGYTF.

The chain is built from TRBV27 and TRBJ2-7, with TRBD2 identical over 8 bases. The CDR3 spans 14 residues. Germline V CDR1 and CDR2: MNHEY, SMNVEV (reference sequence). Trimming removed 6 bases from V and 0 bases from J; junction bases left unmatched: 4. The CDR3 region is CASSPGGDSYEQYF. The CDR3 DNA reads as TGTGCCAGCAGCCCCGGGGGGGACTCCTACGAGCAGTACTTC.

This clone was seen only once. The CDR3 DNA reads TGCGCCAGCAGCTTCACCCCGACAGGGAGCTCTGGAAACACCATATATTTT. Translation: CASSFTPTGSSGNTIYF. The genes are TRBV5-1 and TRBJ1-3, with 7 positions matching TRBD1. The germline V gene has CDR1 SGHRS and CDR2 YFSETQ. The V gene end was trimmed by 2 bases and the J gene end by 0 bases; junction bases not matched to a gene: 8. The CDR3 contains 17 residues.

The chain employs TRBV13 and TRBJ1-2, with D hard to call. Germline V lookup: CDR1 PRHDT, CDR2 FYEKMQ (reference sequence). V was trimmed by 2 bases and J by 0 bases, leaving 7 bases between them. The CDR3 is made up of 14 amino acids. The chain's CDR3 is CASSLRASNYGYTF. CDR3 coding DNA: TGTGCCAGCAGCTTAAGGGCCTCTAACTATGGCTACACCTTC. Full variable domain (missing parts from reference TRBV13 and TRBJ1-2): AAGVIQSPRHLIKEKRETATLKCYPIPRHDTVYWYQQGPGQDPQFLISFYEKMQSDKGSIPDRFSAQQFSDYHSELNMSSLELGDSALYFCASSLRASNYGYTFGSGTRLTVV.

The chain employs TRBV7-2 and TRBJ1-4; D gene unclear. Trimming pared 4 bases from V and 8 bases from J, leaving 17 bases between. CDR3 length equals 15 residues. Germline values: CDR1 SGHTA, CDR2 FQGNSA. CDR3 sequence: CASSSTHLSGEKLFF. The CDR3 nucleotides are TGTGCCAGCAGCTCCACACACCTCTCGGGGGAAAAACTGTTTTTT.

The chain couples TRBV6-1 to TRBJ2-1, with 9 bases matching TRBD2. CDR3 length: 16 residues. The junction had 8 bases not matched to a gene; V was cut back by 1 base and J by 7 bases. CDR1 is MNHNS and CDR2 is SASEGT in the germline V gene. For the CDR3, the DNA is TGTGCCAGCAGTGAAGTACCTAGCGGGGTGAGAAATGAGCAGTTCTTC. This sequence encodes CASSEVPSGVRNEQFF.

This clone has more than one count but fewer than ten. V usage is TRBV7-2 and J usage is TRBJ2-7; 7 bases agree with TRBD2. The germline gives CDR1 SGHTA, CDR2 FQGNSA. The CDR3 contains 15 residues. The J segment lost 1 base and the V segment lost 6 bases, leaving 9 bases of the junction unmatched. The CDR3 loop reads CASRTGGAGSYEQYF. Here the CDR3 DNA reads TGTGCCAGCAGAACCGGGGGAGCGGGGTCCTACGAGCAGTACTTC.

The chain combines TRBV30 with TRBJ2-6; D ambiguous. CDR1 is GTSNPN and CDR2 is SVGIG in the germline V gene (reference sequence). This CDR3 has 13 amino acids. V was pared by 3 bases and J by 0 bases, with 3 bases between. This chain's CDR3 is CAWRASGANVLTF. For the CDR3, the DNA is TGTGCCTGGAGGGCCTCTGGGGCCAACGTCCTGACTTTC.

The rearrangement uses TRBV7-2 and TRBJ2-1; 16 bases are a match to TRBD2. Germline V gives CDR1 SGHTA, CDR2 FQGNSA. Trimming cost V 0 bases and J 6 bases; bases outside gene matches: 5. The CDR3 spans 18 residues. The CDR3 protein is CASSLAPGTSGRGNEQFF. CDR3 sequence (DNA): TGTGCCAGCAGCTTAGCCCCAGGGACTAGCGGGAGGGGCAATGAGCAGTTCTTC.

The chain links TRBV5-4 to TRBJ2-7; TRBD1 matches 10 bases. CDR1 is SGHNT, CDR2 YYREEE, per germline (reference sequence). With V trimmed by 3 bases and J by 2 bases, 2 bases remained unmatched. The CDR3 contains 14 residues. DNA of the CDR3: TGTGCCAGCAGCTCGGACAGGGGGGCCTACGAGCAGTACTTC. Its protein is CASSSDRGAYEQYF.